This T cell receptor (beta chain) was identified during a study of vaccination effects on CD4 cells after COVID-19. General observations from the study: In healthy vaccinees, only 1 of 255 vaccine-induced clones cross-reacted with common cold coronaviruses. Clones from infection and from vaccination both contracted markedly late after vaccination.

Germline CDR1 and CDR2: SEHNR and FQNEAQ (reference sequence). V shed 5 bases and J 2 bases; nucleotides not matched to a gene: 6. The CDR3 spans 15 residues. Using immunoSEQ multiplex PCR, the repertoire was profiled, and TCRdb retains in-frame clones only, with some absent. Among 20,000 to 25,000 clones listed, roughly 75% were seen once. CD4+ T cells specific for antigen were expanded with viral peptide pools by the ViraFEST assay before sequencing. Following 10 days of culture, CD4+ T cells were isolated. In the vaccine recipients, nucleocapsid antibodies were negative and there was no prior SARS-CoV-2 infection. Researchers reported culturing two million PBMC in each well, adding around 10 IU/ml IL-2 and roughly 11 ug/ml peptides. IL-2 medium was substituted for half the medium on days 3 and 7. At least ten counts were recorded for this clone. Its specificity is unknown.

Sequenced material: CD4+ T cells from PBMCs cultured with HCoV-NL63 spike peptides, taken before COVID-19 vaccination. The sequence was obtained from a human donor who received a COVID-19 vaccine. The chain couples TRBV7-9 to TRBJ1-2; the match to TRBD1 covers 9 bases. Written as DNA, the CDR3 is TGTGCCAGCAGCCCAACAGGGGGCGAGAACTATGGCTACACCTTC. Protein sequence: CASSPTGGENYGYTF.